What follows are 23 T cell receptor beta chains derived from one specimen sequenced in a study of blood T cells in healthy people across ages. Primers used in a second PCR of about 7 to 12 cycles were a sample-barcoded 5' primer and a J-beta primer mix. One entry per CDR3 protein, called by TCRdb with MiXCR from the 5' RACE reads. The repertoire holds about 800,000 distinct CDR3 sequences, with approximately 25% as singletons. The sample was also linked to a second study, of T cells of mothers and their children.

Sequenced material: blood. The receptors derive from a boy aged 10-17 years in good health.

The chain joins TRBV11-2 to TRBJ2-3; tentatively, D is TRBD1 or TRBD2 (5 bases each). The CDR3 has 19 residues. The V gene's germline CDR1 is SGHAT and CDR2 FQNNGV. V dropped 3 bases and J dropped 5 bases, with 27 bases sitting between them. The CDR3, as DNA: TGTGCCAGCAGCTTCGAGGGGCTTAGGAGAGTACCCCAGGGAGATACGCAGTATTTT. It codes for CASSFEGLRRVPQGDTQYF.

V usage is TRBV20-1 and J usage is TRBJ1-2, with D perhaps TRBD1 (6 bases). Germline V gene data show CDR1 as DFQATT and CDR2 as SNEGSKA (reference sequence). The CDR3 length is 14 residues. V was cut by 7 bases and J by 6 bases, with 21 bases left in between. This CDR3 reads CSVQGGQHFDGYTF. The CDR3 bases are TGCAGTGTTCAGGGTGGACAGCACTTTGATGGCTACACCTTC.

In the case of this clonotype: The germline gene is not matched at one end of the junction; a read error may be the cause. The gene calls are TRBV15 and TRBJ2-3; D is perhaps TRBD2 (6 bases). Looked up from germline, CDR1 is LNHNV and CDR2 is YYDKDF (reference sequence). The length of the CDR3 is 17 residues. CDR3 sequence: CATGRTWLGGVRDTQYF. CDR3 sequence (DNA): TGTGCCACCGGCAGAACGTGGTTGGGCGGGGTGCGAGATACGCAGTATTTT.

CDR3 sequence: CASSPYINTEAFF. The CDR3 DNA sequence: TGTGCCAGCAGCCCCTACATAAACACTGAAGCTTTCTTT. The chain carries TRBV7-2 and TRBJ1-1, with D unclear. The CDR3 sequence is 13 residues long. V lost 5 bases and J lost 2, with 9 bases in between. Looked up from germline, CDR1 is SGHTA and CDR2 is FQGNSA.

The chain combines TRBV20-1 with TRBJ2-5; TRBD1 matches at 11 bases. In germline, CDR1 is DFQATT, CDR2 SNEGSKA (reference sequence). The CDR3 is 15 amino acids. J was trimmed by 5 bases and V by 1 base; bases with no gene match: 6. The CDR3, as DNA: TGCAGTGCTAGAGCCCGGACAGGGGGCGGGGAGACCCAGTACTTC. Translated, it gives CSARARTGGGETQYF.

This clonotype turned up a few times. The gene calls are TRBV29-1 and TRBJ2-1; unclear D gene. The CDR3 is 13 amino acids. Germline lookup yields CDR1 SQVTM and CDR2 ANQGSEA. Trimming stripped 2 bases from V and 2 bases from J, with 7 bases between. In DNA form, the CDR3 reads TGCAGCGTTGAACTAACTACCTACAATGAGCAGTTCTTC. It specifies CSVELTTYNEQFF.

The table lists this clonotype with a few counts. The chain uses TRBV6-2 or TRBV6-3 and TRBJ2-2, with a tentative D call TRBD2 (6 bases). V shed 6 bases and J shed 4 bases, with 15 bases lying between them. The CDR3 sequence is 15 residues long. Looked up from germline, CDR1 is MNHEY and CDR2 is SVGEGT. DNA of the CDR3: TGTGCCAGCAGCCTTCTTAGCGGATTCACCGGGGAGCTGTTTTTT. Translating it yields CASSLLSGFTGELFF.

This clonotype has a handful of counts. The chain combines TRBV20-1 with TRBJ2-5; D gene uncertain. The J call may be wrong; the DNA end is better matched by TRBJ2-7. CDR3 size: 13 residues. The germline gives CDR1 DFQATT, CDR2 SNEGSKA (reference sequence). Here the CDR3 DNA reads TGCAGTGCTAGAGAAGGCAGTACCTACGAGCAGTACTTC. Its protein is CSAREGSTYEQYF.

CDR3 in amino acids: CASGREFTNEQYF. The CDR3 nucleotides are TGTGCCAGCGGCCGAGAATTTACTAACGAGCAGTACTTC. The V and J genes are TRBV3-1 and TRBJ2-7, with D unclear. V was clipped by 8 bases and J by 5 bases, with 16 bases between them. The CDR3 consists of 13 residues. Germline lookup yields CDR1 LGHDT and CDR2 YNNKEL (reference sequence).

The J gene is TRBJ1-1, the V gene TRBV11-2; unclear D gene. This CDR3 comprises 13 residues. CDR1 is SGHAT and CDR2 is FQNNGV in the germline V gene. V gave up 4 bases and J gave up 6 bases, with 12 bases separating them. The CDR3 here is CASSSLRSPEAFF. Here the CDR3 DNA reads TGTGCCAGCAGCTCCCTGAGGTCCCCTGAAGCTTTCTTT.

This clonotype came up many times. The rearrangement joins TRBV27 to TRBJ2-6; D gene unclear. Between the trimmed V and J ends, which lost 0 bases and 4 bases, there was a span of 4 bases. The CDR3 has 14 amino acids. The germline V gene encodes CDR1 MNHEY and CDR2 SMNVEV (reference sequence). CDR3 amino acids: CASSLSVGANVLTF. The CDR3 DNA follows: TGTGCCAGCAGTTTATCGGTGGGGGCCAACGTCCTGACTTTC.

The V and J genes are TRBV6-2 or TRBV6-3 and TRBJ2-5; TRBD1 might be the D (6 bases). The DNA matches TRBJ2-7 better at its end, which makes the J call doubtful. The germline V gene has CDR1 MNHEY and CDR2 SVGEGT. The CDR3 consists of 14 residues. Here the CDR3 reads CASRYRVGNYEQYF. DNA of the CDR3: TGTGCCAGCAGGTACAGGGTCGGGAACTACGAGCAGTACTTC.

The chain recombines TRBV12-3 or TRBV12-4 with TRBJ1-4; tentative D call: TRBD1 (6 bases). The CDR3 has 15 amino acids. The V end lost 3 bases, the J end lost 0 bases, and 8 bases lay between the germline ends. The CDR3 sequence: CASSFGQTTNEKLFF. The CDR3 coding sequence is TGTGCCAGCAGTTTCGGACAGACAACTAATGAAAAACTGTTTTTT.

V gene TRBV9 combines with J gene TRBJ2-1; unclear D gene. The CDR3 runs 16 residues. Trimming cost V 0 bases and J 0 bases, with 10 bases left between them. CDR1 is SGDLS, CDR2 YYNGEE, per germline. The CDR3: CASSVVSSSSYNEQFF. CDR3 nucleotide sequence: TGTGCCAGCAGCGTAGTTTCGTCGAGCTCCTACAATGAGCAGTTCTTC. The whole variable domain, filled in from reference TRBV9 and TRBJ2-1, reads DSGVTQTPKHLITATGQRVTLRCSPRSGDLSVYWYQQSLDQGLQFLIQYYNGEERAKGNILERFSAQQFPDLHSELNLSSLELGDSALYFCASSVVSSSSYNEQFFGPGTRLTVL.

This clonotype was observed a single time. The genes are TRBV28 and TRBJ2-1; D gene unclear. Germline loops: CDR1 MDHEN, CDR2 SYDVKM. The CDR3 length is 15 residues. V gave up 2 bases and J gave up 0 bases, with 8 bases separating them. CDR3 DNA sequence: TGTGCCAGCAGTTTAACAGCCCTCTCCTACAATGAGCAGTTCTTC. The encoded protein is CASSLTALSYNEQFF.

V is TRBV6-5 and J is TRBJ1-1; the D gene is possibly TRBD1 (5 bases). Germline values: CDR1 MNHEY, CDR2 SVGAGI. The CDR3 is 12 residues long. The ends were cut back, 0 bases at V and 10 bases at J, with 9 bases in the middle. DNA for the CDR3: TGTGCCAGCAGTTACTCTTCGGGGACAGCTTTCTTT. Translated, it gives CASSYSSGTAFF.

This clonotype was observed a few times. This sequence joins TRBV4-3 and TRBJ2-7, with a tentative D call TRBD1 (6 bases). The CDR3 is 15 amino acids. The germline V gene encodes CDR1 LGHNA and CDR2 YSLEER. The germline V and J ends were trimmed by 1 base and 2 bases, with 12 bases remaining between them. DNA for the CDR3: TGCGCCAGCAGCCAAGGTAGGGGGTCCGCCTACGAGCAGTACTTC. Encoded protein: CASSQGRGSAYEQYF.

This clonotype occurred a few times. This chain links TRBV20-1 with TRBJ2-5; D remains unclear. The DNA end is more similar to TRBJ2-7, so the J call may be wrong. The CDR3 extends over 11 amino acids. Germline V CDR1 and CDR2: DFQATT, SNEGSKA (reference sequence). The DNA of the CDR3 is TGCAGTGCTGGCGACCTCTACGAGCAGTACTTC. This encodes CSAGDLYEQYF.

The table lists this clonotype with a few counts. The chain carries TRBV2 and TRBJ2-5, with a possible D match to TRBD2 (6 bases). Near its end, the DNA agrees better with TRBJ2-7, so the J call may be wrong. Germline-derived CDR1 and CDR2 are SNHLY and FYNNEI. This CDR3 contains 15 residues. The CDR3 loop is CASSLSRESSYEQYF. Written as DNA, the CDR3 is TGTGCCAGCAGTCTTAGCCGGGAGTCCTCCTACGAGCAGTACTTC.

The chain is built from TRBV20-1 and TRBJ2-2, with 7 bases identical to TRBD2. Looked up from germline, CDR1 is DFQATT and CDR2 is SNEGSKA (reference sequence). CDR3 length equals 15 residues. With V trimmed by 1 base and J by 1 base, 3 bases remained unmatched. CDR3 nucleotides: TGCAGTGCTAGAGCCGCGGGAGTGAACACCGGGGAGCTGTTTTTT. It encodes CSARAAGVNTGELFF.

A single count supports this clonotype. The junction departs from the called germline gene at one end, perhaps through a read error. The V gene is TRBV4-1, the J gene TRBJ2-7; 7 bases map to TRBD2. This CDR3 is built from 19 residues. Germline V gene lookup returns CDR1 MGHRA and CDR2 YSYEKL. The CDR3 DNA sequence: TGCGCCAGCAGCCACCCAGTGGGCCAAACGGGAGGAACCGGGTGGGAGCAGTCCTTC. Its protein is CASSHPVGQTGGTGWEQSF.

This clonotype appeared a few times. The V gene is TRBV20-1, the J gene TRBJ2-5, with 10 bases identical to TRBD2. Germline V CDR1 and CDR2: DFQATT, SNEGSKA (reference sequence). Trimming at V came to 5 bases and at J to 0 bases, leaving 6 bases not matched to a gene. The length of the CDR3 is 15 residues. The CDR3 nucleotides read TGCAGTGCTGGCTTTAGCGGGAGGTACCAAGAGACCCAGTACTTC. Translation gives CSAGFSGRYQETQYF.

This clonotype has a handful of counts. The V and J genes are TRBV18 and TRBJ1-2; unclear D gene. This CDR3 contains 13 residues. Germline V gene data show CDR1 as KGHSH and CDR2 as LQKENI. V gave up 2 bases and J gave up 1 base, with 5 bases separating them. CDR3 bases: TGTGCCAGCTCACCAAGCGATAACTATGGCTACACCTTC. As protein: CASSPSDNYGYTF.